The 22 T cell receptor beta chains listed next were all sequenced from one sample in a study of OX40 agonist ivuxolimab in advanced cancers. This table comes from immunoSEQ multiplex PCR, and its TCRdb copy is limited to in-frame clones, with some not included. The sample carries around 50,000 clones, approximately 71% recorded once. The input for sequencing was CD4+ or CD8+ T cells sorted from blood, taken in a trial of the OX40 agonist ivuxolimab. Receptors originate from an adult with an advanced solid tumor such as melanoma, head and neck, liver or kidney cancer.

The chain carries TRBV7-9 and TRBJ2-6; tentatively, D is TRBD1 (6 bases). In germline, CDR1 is SEHNR, CDR2 FQNEAQ (reference sequence). V shed 1 base and J shed 4 bases, with 11 bases lying between them. This CDR3 is 16 amino acids long. In nucleotides, the CDR3 is TGTGCCAGCAGCTTAGTGGTGGGGACAGGGGCCAACGTCCTGACTTTC. Amino acids: CASSLVVGTGANVLTF.

This clone was counted between two and nine times. CDR3 DNA: TGTGCCAGCAGCTCCAGACAGGTCGTCGACACTGAAGCTTTCTTT. This translates into CASSSRQVVDTEAFF. The rearrangement uses TRBV7-8 and TRBJ1-1, with D perhaps matching TRBD1 (6 bases). CDR3 size: 15 residues. V lost 4 bases to trimming and J lost 3 bases, with 15 bases between them. The germline V gene encodes CDR1 SGHVS and CDR2 FQNEAQ.

This clone was seen only once. The chain links TRBV7-2 to TRBJ1-6; TRBD1 agrees at 9 bases. Germline loops: CDR1 SGHTA, CDR2 FQGNSA. V shed 5 bases, J shed 5 bases, and the junction held 10 bases outside the gene matches. The CDR3 totals 17 residues. The CDR3 DNA reads as TGTGCCAGCAGCCGCAGGACAGGGGACAAAAATAATTCACCCCTCCACTTT. This translates into CASSRRTGDKNNSPLHF.

This clone rates as medium-sized. The chain employs TRBV2 and TRBJ2-7; D remains ambiguous. Germline V lookup: CDR1 SNHLY, CDR2 FYNNEI. With 8 bases removed from V and 0 bases from J, the gap between germline ends came to 8 bases. This CDR3 has 12 amino acids. CDR3 sequence: CASVFSSYEQYF. CDR3 coding DNA: TGTGCCAGCGTGTTTAGCTCCTACGAGCAGTACTTC. Full variable domain (remainder filled in from reference TRBV2 and TRBJ2-7): EPEVTQTPSHQVTQMGQEVILRCVPISNHLYFYWYRQILGQKVEFLVSFYNNEISEKSEIFDDQFSVERPDGSNFTLKIRSTKLEDSAMYFCASVFSSYEQYFGPGTRLTVT.

The V gene is TRBV4-1, the J gene TRBJ2-7; D is possibly TRBD2 (6 bases). The CDR3 covers 15 residues. Trimming took 0 bases from V and 5 from J, leaving 14 bases between them. Germline CDR1 reads MGHRA; CDR2 reads YSYEKL. DNA of the CDR3: TGCGCCAGCAGCCAAGATTGGCTAGGGACTGACGAGCAGTACTTC. Translation: CASSQDWLGTDEQYF.

The chain joins TRBV10-3 to TRBJ1-5; D is uncertain. V was clipped by 0 bases and J by 0 bases, with 9 bases between them. The germline V gene encodes CDR1 ENHRY and CDR2 SYGVKD. The CDR3 is 16 amino acids. The CDR3 DNA reads TGTGCCATCAGTGAGTCGCCCCAGGTTAGCAATCAGCCCCAGCATTTT. Translated, it gives CAISESPQVSNQPQHF.

The V gene is TRBV7-9, the J gene TRBJ2-6; TRBD1 aligns across 9 bases. J lost 0 bases, V lost 4 bases, and 4 bases had no gene match. The CDR3 covers 17 residues. CDR1 is SEHNR and CDR2 is FQNEAQ in the germline V gene (reference sequence). CDR3 in DNA: TGTGCCAGCAGCTCGGGACAGGGATTCTCTGGGGCCAACGTCCTGACTTTC. Amino acid sequence: CASSSGQGFSGANVLTF.

This clone has more than one count but fewer than ten. This chain joins TRBV5-6 and TRBJ1-1, with 9 nucleotides matching TRBD1. Looked up from germline, CDR1 is SGHDT and CDR2 is YYEEEE. V gave up 7 bases and J gave up 5 bases; unmatched junction bases: 9. The CDR3 is 14 residues long. CDR3 loop: CASAYGQGRTEAFF. The CDR3 DNA is TGTGCCAGCGCCTACGGACAGGGGAGGACTGAAGCTTTCTTT. The entire variable domain, with the rest obtained from reference TRBV5-6 and TRBJ1-1, is as follows: DAGVTQSPTHLIKTRGQQVTLRCSPKSGHDTVSWYQQALGQGPQFIFQYYEEEERQRGNFPDRFSGHQFPNYSSELNVNALLLGDSALYLCASAYGQGRTEAFFGQGTRLTVV.

For this clone: Additional DNA sequences in this sample encode the identical CDR3. The chain has TRBV11-3 and TRBJ2-3; D is ambiguous. The germline V and J ends were trimmed by 1 base and 0 bases, with 8 bases remaining between them. Germline loops: CDR1 SGHNT, CDR2 YENEEA. CDR3 length equals 15 residues. The CDR3 region is CASSLGVTSTDTQYF. The CDR3 nucleotides are TGTGCCAGCAGCTTAGGGGTAACTAGCACAGATACGCAGTATTTT.

The CDR3 protein is CASSLRGREGDTQYF. The CDR3 region has the DNA TGTGCCAGCAGCTTACGGGGCAGGGAGGGGGATACGCAGTATTTT. This rearrangement joins TRBV11-2 to TRBJ2-3, with 7 bases lining up with TRBD2. The V segment lost 2 bases and the J segment 6 bases; nucleotides outside the gene matches: 8. The CDR3 has 15 residues. CDR1 is SGHAT and CDR2 is FQNNGV in the germline V gene.

The rearrangement uses TRBV5-6 and TRBJ1-3, with D unresolved. CDR3 length: 13 amino acids. V lost 4 bases, J lost 4 bases, and 9 bases lay in between. Looked up from germline, CDR1 is SGHDT and CDR2 is YYEEEE. CDR3 nucleotides: TGTGCCAGCAGCCGCGGGTGGGGAAACACCATATATTTT. It is translated as CASSRGWGNTIYF.

To note about this clone: The sample contains more than one DNA sequence encoding this CDR3. The rearrangement uses TRBV19 and TRBJ1-3, with D uncertain. The CDR3 covers 13 residues. V dropped 6 bases and J dropped 4 bases, with 10 bases sitting between them. Germline CDR1 reads LNHDA; CDR2 reads SQIVND (reference sequence). DNA of the CDR3: TGTGCCAGTAGCCTAAGTGACGGAAACACCATATATTTT. Its protein product is CASSLSDGNTIYF.

V gene TRBV7-5 combines with J gene TRBJ2-1; TRBD2, as called in the table, went unchecked against the DNA. TRBV7-5 is deemed a pseudogene. CDR3 length: 16 amino acids. The CDR3 sequence is CARSGRLVGSYNEQFF. In DNA form, the CDR3 reads TGTGCCAGAAGCGGCAGACTAGTTGGGTCCTACAATGAGCAGTTCTTC.

V is TRBV18 and J is TRBJ1-1; possibly TRBD1 for D (6 bases). V was shortened by 3 bases and J by 3 bases, with 14 bases between the two germline ends. The CDR3 is made up of 15 amino acids. In germline, CDR1 is KGHSH, CDR2 LQKENI. The CDR3 sequence is CASSPAGGGYTEAFF. Here the CDR3 DNA reads TGTGCCAGCTCACCGGCCGGGGGCGGGTACACTGAAGCTTTCTTT.

This clone was picked up one time. The chain links TRBV6-1 to TRBJ1-2; the match to TRBD1 covers 8 bases. Germline CDR1 MNHNS, CDR2 SASEGT. After removal of 6 bases from V and 4 bases from J, the junction contained 7 bases not matched to a gene. The CDR3 consists of 14 residues. The CDR3 sequence is CASRHGQGSYGYTF. The CDR3 nucleotides are TGTGCCAGCAGACACGGACAGGGTAGCTATGGCTACACCTTC.

The sample holds one count of this clone. The genes are TRBV5-1 and TRBJ2-7; 9 nucleotides align to TRBD1. Germline V lookup: CDR1 SGHRS, CDR2 YFSETQ. The CDR3 is made up of 14 amino acids. V lost 4 bases to trimming and J lost 2 bases; unmatched junction nucleotides: 4. CDR3 nucleotides: TGCGCCAGCAGCCGGGACAGGGAAACCTACGAGCAGTACTTC. It codes for CASSRDRETYEQYF.

This chain connects TRBV9 to TRBJ2-5; the match to TRBD2 covers 12 bases. J gave up 1 base and V 0 bases, and 7 bases lay outside the gene matches. The CDR3 has 18 amino acids. Germline V gene sequence: CDR1 SGDLS, CDR2 YYNGEE. The DNA for the CDR3 is TGTGCCAGCAGCGTAGGGCTAGCGGGAGGGCGACTCCAAGAGACCCAGTACTTC. It codes for CASSVGLAGGRLQETQYF.

The CDR3 DNA reads TGTGCCAGTAGTATAGTGATGCCTAGCGGGACCTACGAGCAGTACTTC. Residues: CASSIVMPSGTYEQYF. The rearrangement links TRBV19 to TRBJ2-7; 9 positions agree with TRBD2. The germline V gene has CDR1 LNHDA and CDR2 SQIVND (reference sequence). This CDR3 comprises 16 residues. The junction had 6 bases not matched to a gene; V was cut back by 1 base and J by 2 bases.

The chain has TRBV28 and TRBJ2-1, with 13 positions matching TRBD2. In germline, CDR1 is MDHEN, CDR2 SYDVKM. Unmatched junction bases numbered 8, after V lost 6 bases and J lost 3 bases. The CDR3 has 17 amino acids. The CDR3 loop reads CASRLRTSGRNYNEQFF. CDR3 DNA sequence: TGTGCCAGCAGGCTCCGGACTAGCGGGAGAAACTACAATGAGCAGTTCTTC. Full variable domain (rest looked up from reference TRBV28 and TRBJ2-1): DVKVTQSSRYLVKRTGEKVFLECVQDMDHENMFWYRQDPGLGLRLIYFSYDVKMKEKGDIPEGYSVSREKKERFSLILESASTNQTSMYLCASRLRTSGRNYNEQFFGPGTRLTVL.

V and J are TRBV29-1 and TRBJ2-7, with D unresolved. The germline V gene encodes CDR1 SQVTM and CDR2 ANQGSEA. The CDR3 sequence is 12 residues long. The V and J ends lost 1 base and 4 bases respectively, with 8 bases between them. The CDR3 nucleotides read TGCAGCGTTGAAGTAAGGGAATACGAGCAGTACTTC. It yields the protein CSVEVREYEQYF.

This clone has more than one count but fewer than ten. The CDR3 is CASSFEAPPDTQYF. The CDR3 nucleotides are TGTGCCAGCAGCTTCGAGGCCCCGCCAGATACGCAGTATTTT. This chain links TRBV7-6 with TRBJ2-3, with D hard to call. With 3 bases removed from V and 4 bases from J, the gap between germline ends came to 11 bases. This CDR3 has 14 amino acids. CDR1 and CDR2 from the germline V gene are SGHVS and FNYEAQ.

The chain carries TRBV5-6 and TRBJ2-1; 12 nucleotides agree with TRBD2. V was clipped by 0 bases and J by 10 bases; unmatched bases: 11. This CDR3 is built from 17 residues. Per the germline V gene, CDR1 is SGHDT and CDR2 is YYEEEE. The CDR3 DNA reads TGTGCCAGCAGCTTGGGGGAACTCCGACTAGCGGGAGTGGAGCAGTTCTTC. Its translation: CASSLGELRLAGVEQFF.